The TCR beta chain described here comes from a study of identical twins. TCRdb ran MiXCR on the 5' RACE reads and lists one entry per CDR3 protein. The sample includes 250,000 to 300,000 distinct CDR3 sequences, 8% to 9.5% of them seen just once. The study's findings and limits: Those out-of-frame alpha sequences shared by twins showed an excess of low generation probability.

Regarding this clonotype: Its antigen remains unidentified.

This sample also belongs to another study, concerning yellow fever vaccine responses in identical twins.

The receptor was isolated from a woman aged 18-35 years in good health. The specimen sequenced was CD8+ T cells sorted from blood.

The CDR3 DNA sequence: TGTGCCAGCAGCCAAGATGGCAGGGGGCATTCCTACGAGCAGTACTTC. This sequence encodes CASSQDGRGHSYEQYF. The chain joins TRBV3-1 to TRBJ2-7, with 8 positions matching TRBD1. The J segment lost 1 base and the V segment lost 0 bases, leaving 5 bases of the junction unmatched. The CDR3 sequence is 16 residues long. The germline gives CDR1 LGHDT, CDR2 YNNKEL (reference sequence).